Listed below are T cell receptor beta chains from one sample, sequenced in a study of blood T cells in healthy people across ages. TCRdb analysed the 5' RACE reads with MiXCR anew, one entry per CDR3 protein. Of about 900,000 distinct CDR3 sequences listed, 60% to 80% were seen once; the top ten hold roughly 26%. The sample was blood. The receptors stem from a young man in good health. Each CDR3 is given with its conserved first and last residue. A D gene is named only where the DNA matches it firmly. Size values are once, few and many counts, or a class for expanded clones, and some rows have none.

TGTGCCAGCAGTTACAATAGGGGACAGGGAGGCGAGCAGTACTTC,CASSYNRGQGGEQYF,.,TRBJ2-7,TRBV6-5,TRBD1
TGTGCCAGCAGCTTAGAAGAAAAAGACTCCTATAATTCACCCCTCCACTTT,CASSLEEKDSYNSPLHF,.,TRBJ1-6,TRBV7-7,.
TGCGCCAGCAGCCGGGAGGACTTGGAGACCCAGTACTTC,CASSREDLETQYF,.,TRBJ2-5,TRBV4-1,.
TGTGCCAGCAGCCCCGGGACAGCTCTAGCTAACTATGGCTACACCTTC,CASSPGTALANYGYTF,.,TRBJ1-2,TRBV28,TRBD1
TGCAGCGTTGAAGACCCGGACAAAGCTGGCTACGAGCAGTACTTC,CSVEDPDKAGYEQYF,.,TRBJ2-7,TRBV29-1,.
TGTGCCAGCAGTTACGGGGCAGGGGGGACCGGGGAGCTGTTTTTT,CASSYGAGGTGELFF,.,TRBJ2-2,TRBV6-5,.
TGTGCCAGCAGCCGAGACAGAGCCCTCTATGGCTACACCTTC,CASSRDRALYGYTF,.,TRBJ1-2,TRBV27,.
TGTGCCAGCAGTTACCTCCGGGGACACTACGAGCAGTACTTC,CASSYLRGHYEQYF,.,TRBJ2-7,TRBV6-5,.
TGTGCCAGCAGCTTAGGGGGGACAGTCTCCTACGAGCAGTACTTC,CASSLGGTVSYEQYF,many,TRBJ2-7,TRBV7-2,TRBD1
TGTGCCACCCAAAAGGAGGGAGAATTCGGCCCACAGTACTTC,CATQKEGEFGPQYF,few,TRBJ2-4,TRBV10-3,.
TGTGCCATCAGTGAGGCGGGGGACGATGAGCAGTTCTTC,CAISEAGDDEQFF,.,TRBJ2-1,TRBV10-3,TRBD2
TGTGCCAGCAGCCCTTCCGACAGGGCTGGCTACACCTTC,CASSPSDRAGYTF,few,TRBJ1-2,TRBV7-2,TRBD1
TGTGCCAGCAGCCAAGGGGGGAACTCCTACGAGCAGTACTTC,CASSQGGNSYEQYF,few,TRBJ2-7,TRBV4-2,.
TGTGCCAGCAGCTTATTCGGGGCCAACGTCCTGACTTTC,CASSLFGANVLTF,.,TRBJ2-6,TRBV7-2,.
TGTGCCAGCAGCGCCCGGACTAGCGGGGGGGCCGAGACCCAGTACTTC,CASSARTSGGAETQYF,.,TRBJ2-5,TRBV7-2,TRBD2
TGCAGTGCTAGAGGCCCAGGCCTCTACGATGAGCAGTTCTTC,CSARGPGLYDEQFF,.,TRBJ2-1,TRBV20-1,.
TGCGCCAGCAGCTTGAGTGCAGGGCGATCTGGCTACACCTTC,CASSLSAGRSGYTF,.,TRBJ1-2,TRBV5-1,.
TGTGCCAGCAGCCCCTTTCCTAACAATAAGCAGTTCTTC,CASSPFPNNKQFF,.,TRBJ2-1,TRBV6-2/TRBV6-3,.
TGTGCCAGCAGACGGACCCAAGAGACCCAGTACTTC,CASRRTQETQYF,.,TRBJ2-5,TRBV12-3/TRBV12-4,.
TGCAGTGCTAGAGGGGGGGGAGTCTCCTACGAGCAGTACTTC,CSARGGGVSYEQYF,.,TRBJ2-7,TRBV20-1,TRBD2
TGCAGCGTTTTCCCTGGAGGGGCTGGCACTGAAGCTTTCTTT,CSVFPGGAGTEAFF,.,TRBJ1-1,TRBV29-1,.